Listed below are T cell receptor beta chains from one sample, sequenced in a study of tumor-infiltrating lymphocytes in primary liver carcinoma. TCRdb re-analysed the multiplex PCR reads in MiXCR, keeping a single row per CDR3 protein. The table records 180,000 or so distinct CDR3 sequences, 50% to 75% of them present only once. Sequencing used peripheral blood. The receptors were gathered from a man aged 35 to 55 with primary liver carcinoma and hepatitis B virus infection. Each CDR3 is given with its conserved first and last residue. Fields, in order: V gene, J gene, clone size, D gene, CDR3 protein, CDR3 DNA. The D gene is left open where the match is weak. Size values are once, few and many counts, or a class for expanded clones, and some rows have none.

TRBV12-3/TRBV12-4	TRBJ1-5	many	-	CASSLDRNQPQHF	TGTGCCAGCAGCTTAGATCGAAATCAGCCCCAGCATTTT
TRBV13	TRBJ2-7	few	-	CASSPLISYEQYF	TGTGCCAGCAGCCCCTTAATCTCCTACGAGCAGTACTTC
TRBV28	TRBJ1-2	-	-	CTSLLEGDYGYTF	TGTACCAGCCTACTTGAGGGGGACTATGGCTACACCTTC
TRBV10-3	TRBJ2-7	-	TRBD1	CAIGGGQGDEQYF	TGTGCCATCGGGGGGGGACAGGGGGACGAGCAGTACTTC
TRBV30	TRBJ2-1	-	-	CAWSVWHRVSEKETQFF	TGTGCCTGGAGTGTATGGCATCGGGTCAGCGAGAAAGAGACCCAGTTCTTC
TRBV4-1	TRBJ1-5	-	-	CASSQDWGPGDQPQHF	TGCGCCAGCAGCCAAGATTGGGGGCCGGGGGATCAGCCCCAGCATTTT
TRBV29-1	TRBJ2-1	few	-	CSVERQRSGNEQFF	TGCAGCGTTGAACGCCAAAGGTCGGGCAATGAGCAGTTCTTC
TRBV11-2	TRBJ1-2	-	-	CASSPTTGSLSDVYTF	TGCGCCAGCAGCCCTACGACAGGATCCCTATCGGATGTCTACACCTTC
TRBV7-9	TRBJ2-3	-	-	CASSLDRGLDRGADTQYF	TGTGCCAGCAGCCTCGACAGGGGACTAGATCGGGGCGCAGATACGCAGTATTTT
TRBV24-1	TRBJ1-2	-	TRBD1	CATSQGGPALKGAYGYTF	TGTGCCACCAGTCAGGGGGGTCCTGCCCTAAAAGGGGCCTATGGCTACACCTTC
TRBV11-2	TRBJ2-3	-	-	CASSLDGVPLDTQYF	TGTGCCAGCAGCTTAGACGGAGTGCCGCTAGATACGCAGTATTTT
TRBV10-2	TRBJ2-5	many	-	CASGSVKETQYF	TGCGCCAGCGGGAGCGTCAAAGAGACCCAGTACTTC
TRBV11-2	TRBJ2-7	-	-	CASSLFSETYEQYF	TGTGCCAGCAGTTTATTCTCAGAGACCTACGAGCAGTACTTC
TRBV6-5	TRBJ2-7	few	-	CASRVTGSSYEQYF	TGTGCCAGCAGGGTGACAGGCAGCTCCTACGAGCAGTACTTC
TRBV6-5	TRBJ1-2	few	-	CASSYSRGTNYGYTF	TGTGCCAGCAGTTACTCGAGGGGGACAAACTATGGCTACACCTTC
TRBV28	TRBJ1-6	-	-	CASGTPNSPLHF	TGTGCCAGCGGGACACCGAATTCACCCCTCCACTTT
TRBV29-1	TRBJ2-7	many	-	CSVEGRPYEQYF	TGCAGCGTCGAGGGCAGGCCCTACGAGCAGTACTTC
TRBV30	TRBJ1-5	-	-	CVWSPGGGDQSQHF	TGTGTCTGGAGTCCCGGCGGAGGGGATCAGTCCCAGCATTTT
TRBV4-1	TRBJ1-5	-	TRBD1	CASSQLGKDKGAQPLHF	TGCGCCAGCAGCCAACTTGGAAAGGATAAGGGGGCCCAGCCCCTGCATTTT
TRBV29-1	TRBJ2-7	few	-	CSVELGYEQYF	TGCAGCGTTGAGCTGGGCTACGAGCAGTACTTC
TRBV29-1	TRBJ2-1	many	TRBD2	CSVDSGRALGNEQFF	TGCAGCGTTGACAGCGGGAGGGCCTTAGGTAATGAGCAGTTCTTC
TRBV6-1	TRBJ2-3	-	-	CASSDRGHTQYF	TGTGCCAGCAGTGACAGAGGGCATACGCAGTATTTT
TRBV19	TRBJ2-1	-	-	CVSSISISGGEQFF	TGTGTCAGTAGCATCTCCATTTCGGGCGGTGAGCAGTTCTTC
TRBV6-2/TRBV6-3	TRBJ2-1	-	-	CASSRTRFERFF	TGTGCCAGCAGCCGCACTAGGTTTGAGCGATTCTTC
TRBV5-6	TRBJ1-5	-	-	CANHGGDQPQHF	TGTGCCAACCACGGGGGCGATCAGCCCCAGCATTTT
TRBV10-3	TRBJ1-5	-	-	CAISEGQQNQPQHF	TGTGCCATCAGTGAAGGACAGCAGAATCAGCCCCAGCATTTT
TRBV11-2	TRBJ2-1	-	TRBD2	CASSQWTSGDEQFF	TGTGCCAGCAGCCAGTGGACCAGCGGGGATGAGCAGTTCTTC
TRBV30	TRBJ2-3	-	-	CAWTPSIDTQYF	TGTGCCTGGACTCCGTCTATTGATACGCAGTATTTT
TRBV30	TRBJ2-7	-	-	CAWSVEGGVYEQYF	TGTGCTTGGAGTGTAGAGGGGGGGGTCTACGAGCAGTACTTC
TRBV24-1	TRBJ1-1	-	-	CATRTGRENTEAFF	TGTGCCACCAGGACGGGACGGGAGAACACTGAAGCTTTCTTT
TRBV30	TRBJ2-3	-	TRBD2	CACTGPSGNADMQYF	TGTGCCTGTACGGGTCCTAGCGGGAATGCAGATATGCAGTATTTT
TRBV11-3	TRBJ1-3	many	-	CASSGSGNTIYF	TGTGCCAGCAGCGGCTCTGGAAACACCATATATTTT
TRBV29-1	TRBJ1-1	-	TRBD1	CSAEGQGNTEAFF	TGCAGCGCTGAAGGACAGGGGAACACTGAAGCTTTCTTT
TRBV11-2	TRBJ2-1	-	TRBD2	CDSSLVGGREEQFF	TGTGACAGCAGCTTAGTTGGCGGGAGGGAAGAGCAGTTCTTC
TRBV4-1	TRBJ1-1	-	TRBD1	CASSRYRGEDTEAFF	TGCGCCAGCAGCCGATACAGGGGCGAGGACACTGAAGCTTTCTTC
TRBV11-2	TRBJ2-1	-	-	CASGLVFLGVSSYNEQSF	TGTGCCAGCGGCTTAGTTTTTCTTGGCGTTAGCTCCTACAATGAGCAGTCCTTC
TRBV29-1	TRBJ2-3	-	-	CSVVPAVAPGDTQYF	TGCAGCGTCGTCCCCGCCGTCGCCCCGGGGGATACGCAGTATTTT
TRBV11-2	TRBJ2-7	-	-	CANNLTVGAYEQYF	TGTGCCAACAACTTAACGGTCGGAGCCTACGAGCAGTACTTC
TRBV7-9	TRBJ2-3	-	-	CASSLGGTQYF	TGTGCCAGCAGCCTCGGGGGTACGCAGTATTTT
TRBV11-3	TRBJ2-2	-	-	CASSSHTRELFF	TGTGCCAGCAGTTCCCATACCAGGGAGCTGTTTTTT
TRBV11-2	TRBJ2-7	many	-	CASSPEGLSSYEQYF	TGTGCCAGCAGCCCAGAAGGGCTATCCTCCTACGAGCAGTACTTC
TRBV11-2	TRBJ2-1	many	TRBD2	CASSPPGGVFEFF	TGTGCCAGCAGCCCCCCGGGGGGAGTTTTTGAGTTCTTC
TRBV4-2	TRBJ1-2	-	-	CASSQDSTAGYGYTF	TGTGCCAGCAGTCAAGATTCCACGGCCGGATATGGCTACACCTTC
TRBV6-5	TRBJ1-4	few	-	CASSYDLNEKLFF	TGTGCCAGCAGTTACGATCTTAATGAAAAACTGTTTTTT
TRBV11-2	TRBJ2-1	-	TRBD2	CPSSHNLAGKGDEQFF	TGTCCCAGCAGTCACAACCTAGCGGGAAAAGGGGATGAGCAGTTCTTT
TRBV12-3/TRBV12-4	TRBJ2-7	-	-	CASSSDSSYEQYF	TGTGCCAGCAGTTCGGACAGCTCCTACGAGCAGTACTTC
TRBV4-2	TRBJ2-3	-	TRBD1	CASSPLRGSADTETHYF	TGTGCCAGCAGCCCTCTCAGGGGGAGCGCTGACACAGAAACGCACTATTTT
TRBV12-3/TRBV12-4	TRBJ2-4	-	-	CASSFRLLAKNIQYF	TGTGCCAGCAGTTTTCGTCTATTAGCCAAAAACATTCAGTACTTC
TRBV30	TRBJ1-4	-	TRBD1	CAWSDKQGLEKLFF	TGTGCCTGGAGTGACAAACAGGGGCTAGAAAAACTGTTTTTT
TRBV28	TRBJ1-2	-	TRBD1	CASSPGQVSYGYTF	TGTGCCAGCAGTCCGGGACAGGTCTCGTATGGCTACACCTTC